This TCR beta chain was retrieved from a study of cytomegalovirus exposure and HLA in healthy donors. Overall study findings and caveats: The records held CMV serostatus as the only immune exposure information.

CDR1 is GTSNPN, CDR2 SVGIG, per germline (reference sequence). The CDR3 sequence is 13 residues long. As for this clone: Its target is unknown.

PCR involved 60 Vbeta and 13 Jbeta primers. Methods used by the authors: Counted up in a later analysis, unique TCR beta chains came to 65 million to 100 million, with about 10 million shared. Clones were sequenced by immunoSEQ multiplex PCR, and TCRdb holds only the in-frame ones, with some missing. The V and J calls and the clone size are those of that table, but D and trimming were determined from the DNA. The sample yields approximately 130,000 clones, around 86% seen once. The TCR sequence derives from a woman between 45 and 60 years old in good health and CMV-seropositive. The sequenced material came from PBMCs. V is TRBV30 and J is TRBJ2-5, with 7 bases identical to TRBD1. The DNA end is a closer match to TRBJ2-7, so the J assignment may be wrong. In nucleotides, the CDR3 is TGTGCCTGGTGCACAGGGGTCTGCTACGAGCAGTACTTC. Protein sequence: CAWCTGVCYEQYF.